This T cell receptor beta chain stems from a study of ipilimumab plus nivolumab after autologous stem cell transplantation. On the study more broadly: A median of about 8 nivolumab and roughly 5 ipilimumab doses were given.

In this sample, this clone turned up a few times. The repertoire was sequenced with immunoSEQ multiplex PCR; TCRdb's copy has only in-frame clones and lacks some. The sample holds more than 15,000 clones, approximately 79% seen once. The V gene lost 2 bases and the J gene lost 3 bases, with 8 bases spanning the gap. Germline V lookup: CDR1 MNHEY, CDR2 SMNVEV (reference sequence). CDR3 length: 13 amino acids. Checkpoint therapy with ipilimumab 1 mg/kg began 14 to 28 days after transplant. The sequences come from PBMCs, collected in a trial of ipilimumab plus nivolumab as post-transplant consolidation. V is TRBV27 and J is TRBJ2-7; TRBD1 might be the D (6 bases). The TCR originated in a male donor with diffuse large B-cell lymphoma. This CDR3 reads CASSLNRDYEQYF. The DNA of the CDR3 is TGTGCCAGCAGTTTAAACAGGGACTACGAGCAGTACTTC.